The source of this T cell receptor beta chain is a study of monozygotic twins with inflammatory bowel disease. To note about this clonotype: Antigen specificity is unknown.

From germline, CDR1 is KGHSH and CDR2 LQKENI. This CDR3 comprises 13 residues. TCRdb re-called the 5' RACE reads; one entry per CDR3 protein, DNA not given. This sample's table has 400,000 to 500,000 distinct CDR3 sequences. Study outcomes and limitations: Healthy twins shared more clonotypes with others than IBD patients, most markedly active ones.

The source of this sequence is a human donor with ulcerative colitis or Crohn's disease, or a healthy co-twin of an affected twin (not recorded which). This chain links TRBV18 with TRBJ1-2. Sequenced: blood. The CDR3 sequence: CASSPEELYGYTF.